The 18 T cell receptor beta chains below all came from one sample that was sequenced in a study of regulatory T cells in long-lasting Graves disease. This sample's time point: persistent/refractory GD, antithyroid drugs over 5 years with positive TRAb. Preparation of the TCR library used RNA extracted from PBMCs. TCR beta libraries were built with iRepertoire HTBI primers and Arm-PCR of CDR3 regions. Each CDR3 protein gets one entry after TCRdb re-called the multiplex PCR reads with MiXCR. The sample contains about 460,000 distinct CDR3 sequences, around a fifth of which appear only once. Sequenced here: peripheral blood mononuclear cells (PBMCs), sampled when the disease was refractory, from a patient treated with antithyroid drugs. Receptors were obtained from a female donor with Graves disease.

V and J are TRBV20-1 and TRBJ1-2; 8 bases map to TRBD1. CDR3 length equals 15 residues. Germline lookup yields CDR1 DFQATT and CDR2 SNEGSKA (reference sequence). V lost 1 base, J lost 0 bases, and 4 bases stayed unmatched. The CDR3 is CSARVLQGANYGYTF. The CDR3 DNA is TGCAGTGCTAGAGTCTTACAGGGGGCTAACTATGGCTACACCTTC.

The chain combines TRBV5-6 with TRBJ1-1; possibly TRBD1 for D (6 bases). CDR3 size: 15 residues. CDR1 is SGHDT, CDR2 YYEEEE, per germline. Deletions cut 4 bases from V and 4 bases from J, with 17 bases between. CDR3 amino acids: CASSPPGGQGTEAFF. The CDR3 region has the DNA TGTGCCAGCAGCCCCCCGGGGGGGCAGGGCACTGAAGCTTTCTTT.

This clonotype came up many times. The chain joins TRBV27 to TRBJ1-2; D is ambiguous. Germline V lookup: CDR1 MNHEY, CDR2 SMNVEV (reference sequence). The CDR3 totals 14 residues. The V gene lost 2 bases and the J gene lost 4 bases, with 11 bases spanning the gap. The CDR3 DNA is TGTGCCAGCAGTTTAGTTCGCTCGGGCTATGGCTACACCTTC. It translates to CASSLVRSGYGYTF.

This clonotype has at least ten counts. J is TRBJ1-1 and V is TRBV11-2; TRBD1 is a possible D gene (5 bases). Germline lookup yields CDR1 SGHAT and CDR2 FQNNGV. Trimming took 0 bases from V and 1 from J, leaving 9 bases between them. This CDR3 has 15 amino acids. The DNA of the CDR3 is TGTGCCAGCAGCTTAGATTCGGGGGGGAACACTGAAGCTTTCTTT. Protein: CASSLDSGGNTEAFF.

The CDR3 DNA follows: TGTGCCAGCAGCTTAATCACAGTCGGCGAGCAGTACTTC. Translating it yields CASSLITVGEQYF. The chain links TRBV11-2 to TRBJ2-7; no clear D. Per germline, CDR1 SGHAT and CDR2 FQNNGV. The CDR3 sequence is 13 residues long. The V gene lost 2 bases and the J gene lost 6 bases, with 11 bases spanning the gap.

The chain joins TRBV5-1 to TRBJ2-1, with a possible D match to TRBD1 (6 bases). The CDR3 is 14 residues long. Trimming removed 4 bases at V and 9 bases at J, with 17 bases between. CDR1 is SGHRS and CDR2 is YFSETQ in the germline V gene. CDR3 DNA sequence: TGCGCCAGCAGCCCCCAGGGGACATCCGGTGAGCAGTTCTTC. It translates to CASSPQGTSGEQFF.

The chain joins TRBV12-3 or TRBV12-4 to TRBJ1-6; weak D call: TRBD1 (6 bases). V was cut by 6 bases and J by 3 bases, with 15 bases left in between. This CDR3 is 16 amino acids long. This CDR3 reads CASSPVGAGYNSPLHF. As DNA, the CDR3 is TGTGCCAGCAGCCCCGTGGGGGCAGGCTATAATTCACCCCTCCACTTT.

This clonotype was seen at least ten times. This chain joins TRBV28 and TRBJ1-6; D unclear. The ends were cut back, 7 bases at V and 3 bases at J, with 16 bases in the middle. CDR1 and CDR2 (germline): MDHEN, SYDVKM. CDR3 size: 16 residues. In DNA form, the CDR3 reads TGTGCCAGCATTTCGGGTCAGAAATACTATAATTCACCCCTCCACTTT. It encodes CASISGQKYYNSPLHF.

This clonotype was observed a few times. The rearrangement uses TRBV10-3 and TRBJ2-3, with D possibly matching TRBD2 (6 bases). This CDR3 has 15 residues. The germline gives CDR1 ENHRY, CDR2 SYGVKD. Trimming left V 2 bases short and J 4 bases short, with 13 bases between. This CDR3 is CAISENSGGADTQYF. CDR3 DNA: TGTGCCATCAGTGAGAACAGCGGAGGGGCAGATACGCAGTATTTT.

This clonotype was seen at least ten times. The CDR3 loop reads CASSPFYNSPLHF. In nucleotides, the CDR3 is TGTGCCAGCAGCCCATTTTATAATTCACCCCTCCACTTT. The chain recombines TRBV28 with TRBJ1-6; D remains unclear. CDR1 and CDR2 from the germline V gene are MDHEN and SYDVKM. V was cut by 6 bases and J by 4 bases, with 7 bases left in between. The CDR3 extends over 13 amino acids.

The rearrangement joins TRBV4-1 to TRBJ2-7; D might be TRBD2 (7 bases). Germline CDR1 is MGHRA and CDR2 is YSYEKL. CDR3 length equals 15 residues. V lost 1 base, J lost 2 bases, and 12 bases lay in between. The CDR3, as DNA: TGCGCCAGCAGCCAAGCGGGGGGCGAAACCTACGAGCAGTACTTC. Its translation: CASSQAGGETYEQYF.

V and J are TRBV7-2 and TRBJ2-2; tentative D call: TRBD2 (6 bases). Germline CDR1 is SGHTA and CDR2 is FQGNSA. Between the trimmed V and J ends, which lost 5 bases and 5 bases, there was a span of 9 bases. The CDR3 contains 13 residues. CDR3 coding DNA: TGTGCCAGCAGCCGACTAGAGACCGGGGAGCTGTTTTTT. Its protein is CASSRLETGELFF.

The table lists this clonotype with many counts. The chain couples TRBV6-2 or TRBV6-3 to TRBJ1-2, with D possibly matching TRBD1 (5 bases). Germline V lookup: CDR1 MNHEY, CDR2 SVGEGT. CDR3 length equals 11 residues. The V end was cut by 5 bases, the J end by 7 bases, with 8 bases between. The CDR3 loop is CASSRGRGYTF. CDR3 coding DNA: TGTGCCAGCAGTCGGGGACGTGGCTACACCTTC.

The table lists this clonotype with many counts. This sequence joins TRBV28 and TRBJ1-2; D ambiguous. Germline CDR1 is MDHEN and CDR2 is SYDVKM. The CDR3 contains 11 residues. V dropped 5 bases and J dropped 7 bases, with 8 bases sitting between them. The CDR3 DNA follows: TGTGCCAGCAGTCTCGGGAGTGGCTACACCTTC. Amino acid sequence: CASSLGSGYTF.

This clonotype has at least ten counts. This chain connects TRBV12-3 or TRBV12-4 to TRBJ1-5, with TRBD1 matching 7 bases. J gave up 5 bases and V 7 bases, and 5 bases lay outside the gene matches. The CDR3 is 13 residues long. The CDR3 here is CASTKGADQPQHF. As DNA, the CDR3 is TGTGCCAGCACTAAGGGGGCAGATCAGCCCCAGCATTTT.

This clonotype was counted at least ten times. The chain recombines TRBV7-9 with TRBJ2-5, with D possibly matching TRBD1 (5 bases). Germline CDR1 is SEHNR and CDR2 is FQNEAQ (reference sequence). The CDR3 extends over 13 amino acids. Trimming took off 6 bases at V and 5 bases at J, with 13 bases between the two ends. The CDR3 sequence is CASSLTQGETQYF. CDR3 bases: TGTGCCAGCAGTTTAACCCAGGGTGAGACCCAGTACTTC.

This clonotype was counted many times. The genes are TRBV12-3 or TRBV12-4 and TRBJ2-7, with TRBD2 matching 8 bases. The CDR3 sequence is 15 residues long. V lost 1 base and J lost 6; bases outside the gene matches: 8. The CDR3, as DNA: TGTGCCAGCAGTTTAGTCACGAGCGGGAGTGCCGAGCAGTACTTC. As protein: CASSLVTSGSAEQYF.

A few counts support this clonotype. V and J are TRBV12-3 or TRBV12-4 and TRBJ2-2; TRBD1 matches at 9 bases. There are 14 residues in the CDR3. V gave up 5 bases and J gave up 4 bases; unmatched junction bases: 2. The CDR3 is CASSGQGSTGELFF. The CDR3 DNA is TGTGCCAGCAGTGGACAGGGGAGCACCGGGGAGCTGTTTTTT.